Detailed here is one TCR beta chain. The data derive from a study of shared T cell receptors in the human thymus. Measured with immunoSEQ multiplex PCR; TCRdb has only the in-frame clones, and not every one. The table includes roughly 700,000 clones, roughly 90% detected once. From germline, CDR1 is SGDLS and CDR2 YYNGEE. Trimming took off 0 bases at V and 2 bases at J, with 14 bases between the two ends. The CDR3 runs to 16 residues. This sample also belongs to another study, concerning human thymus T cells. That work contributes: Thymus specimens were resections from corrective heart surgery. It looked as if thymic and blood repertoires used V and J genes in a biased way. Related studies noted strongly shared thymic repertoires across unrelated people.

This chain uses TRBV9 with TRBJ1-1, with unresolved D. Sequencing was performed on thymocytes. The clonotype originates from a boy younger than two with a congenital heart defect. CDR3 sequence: CASSVVRLSGNTEAFF. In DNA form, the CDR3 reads TGTGCCAGCAGCGTAGTTCGACTCTCTGGTAACACTGAAGCTTTCTTT.